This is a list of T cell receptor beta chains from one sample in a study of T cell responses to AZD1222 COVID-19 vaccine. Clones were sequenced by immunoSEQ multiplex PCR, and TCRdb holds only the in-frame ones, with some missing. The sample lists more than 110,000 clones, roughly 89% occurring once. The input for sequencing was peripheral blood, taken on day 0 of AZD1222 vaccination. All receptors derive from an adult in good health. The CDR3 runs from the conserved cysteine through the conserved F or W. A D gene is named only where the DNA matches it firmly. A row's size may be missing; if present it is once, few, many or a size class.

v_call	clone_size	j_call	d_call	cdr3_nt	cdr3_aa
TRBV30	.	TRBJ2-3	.	TGTGCCTGGAGTGTAGGCGGTGACACAGATACGCAGTATTTT	CAWSVGGDTDTQYF
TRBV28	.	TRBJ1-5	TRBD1	TGTGCCAGCAGCGTGGCCCCCTTCCGGGACAGGGGGCATCAGCCCCAGCATTTT	CASSVAPFRDRGHQPQHF
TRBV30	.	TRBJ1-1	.	TGTGCCTGGAGTGTAGCGACAGGCCGGTTCACTGAAGCTTTCTTT	CAWSVATGRFTEAFF
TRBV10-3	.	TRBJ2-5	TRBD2	TGTGCCATCGGACTAGCGGGTCCTCAAGAGACCCAGTACTTC	CAIGLAGPQETQYF
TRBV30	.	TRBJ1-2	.	TGTGCCTGGAGTGGAGGGGCAAATGGCTACACCTTC	CAWSGGANGYTF
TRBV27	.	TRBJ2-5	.	TGTGCCAGCAGCAGCAGCGGACCCGCGGAGACCCAGTACTTC	CASSSSGPAETQYF
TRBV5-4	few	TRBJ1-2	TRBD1	TGTGCCAGCAGCACCAACCGGGACAGCCTTTTCTATGGCTACACCTTC	CASSTNRDSLFYGYTF
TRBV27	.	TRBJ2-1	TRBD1	TGTGCCAGCAGTCAACACAGGGGGCTCTACAATGAGCAGTTCTTC	CASSQHRGLYNEQFF
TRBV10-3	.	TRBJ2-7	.	TGTGCCATCAGTGGACAGGATCCCGGGGACTACGAGCAGTACTTC	CAISGQDPGDYEQYF
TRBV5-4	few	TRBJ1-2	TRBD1	TGTGCCAGCAATCCTTCTGGACAGGCTAACTATGGCTACACCTTC	CASNPSGQANYGYTF
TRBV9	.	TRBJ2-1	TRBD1	TGTGCCAGCAGCATCAACTTGAGGGGACAGGGCAATGAGCAGTTCTTC	CASSINLRGQGNEQFF
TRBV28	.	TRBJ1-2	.	TGTGCCAGCCGAGGAAGGCTGATTAATGGCTACACCTTC	CASRGRLINGYTF
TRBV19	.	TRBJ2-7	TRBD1	TGTGCCAGTAGTCCGACGGACAGGGAGAGAGTCTTC	CASSPTDRERVF
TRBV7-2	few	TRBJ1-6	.	TGTGCCAGCTCCCTCGCGGGCCATAATTCACCCCTCCACTTT	CASSLAGHNSPLHF
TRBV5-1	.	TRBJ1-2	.	TGCGCCAGCAGCTTTAAAGACAGCGCTGGGAGTACCTTC	CASSFKDSAGSTF
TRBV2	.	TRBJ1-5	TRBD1	TGTGCCAGCAGACCCGACAGGGGAAACTATCAGCCCCAGCATTTT	CASRPDRGNYQPQHF
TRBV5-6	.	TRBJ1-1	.	TGTGCCAGCAGCTCAGTTGGGTGGAAGCAGAACACTGAAGCTTTCTTT	CASSSVGWKQNTEAFF
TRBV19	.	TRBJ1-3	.	TGTGCCAGTAGTACGGGACAACAGGCTACTTCTGGAAACACCATATATTTT	CASSTGQQATSGNTIYF
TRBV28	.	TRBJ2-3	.	TGTGCCAGCAGTTTAGCTTGGACAGCTAGCACAGATACGCAGTATTTT	CASSLAWTASTDTQYF
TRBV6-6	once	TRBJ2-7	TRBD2	TGTGCCAGCAGGGATAGCGGGGAGAGGAACGAGCAGTACTTC	CASRDSGERNEQYF
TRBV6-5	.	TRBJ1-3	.	TGTGCCAGCTGGGCCTCTGGAAACACCATATATTTT	CASWASGNTIYF
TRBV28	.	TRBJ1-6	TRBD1	TGTGCCAGCATCAGGGGGGATTATAATTCACCCCTCCACTTT	CASIRGDYNSPLHF
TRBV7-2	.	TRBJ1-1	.	TGTGCCAGCAGCCTTCGGGGGGGGCTAAGCACTGAAGCTTTCTTT	CASSLRGGLSTEAFF